These 17 T cell receptor beta chains originate from one sample sequenced in a study of T cells in narcolepsy. TCRdb's table, derived via immunoSEQ multiplex PCR, lists solely in-frame clones and lacks some. The table records around 22,000 clones, over 70% of them present only once. Sequenced: memory (CD45RA-) CD4+ T cells from blood. The receptors were sampled from a human donor in good health.

The rearrangement joins TRBV5-4 to TRBJ1-2, with TRBD1 identical over 10 bases. From germline, CDR1 is SGHNT and CDR2 YYREEE (reference sequence). V trimming: 4 bases; J trimming: 3 bases; junction bases outside the gene matches: 3. The CDR3 totals 14 residues. CDR3 nucleotides: TGTGCCAGCAGCCGGGACAGGGGAGACTATGGCTACACCTTC. The encoded protein is CASSRDRGDYGYTF.

V usage is TRBV7-9 and J usage is TRBJ1-5; weak D call: TRBD1 (5 bases). Trimming removed 4 bases at V and 5 bases at J, with 12 bases between. There are 14 residues in the CDR3. CDR1 is SEHNR, CDR2 FQNEAQ, per germline (reference sequence). CDR3 sequence (DNA): TGTGCCAGCAGCTCTGACAGACCTGATCAGCCCCAGCATTTT. Its protein product is CASSSDRPDQPQHF. The full variable domain, completed using reference TRBV7-9 and TRBJ1-5, is DTGVSQNPRHKITKRGQNVTFRCDPISEHNRLYWYRQTLGQGPEFLTYFQNEAQLEKSRLLSDRFSAERPKGSFSTLEIQRTEQGDSAMYLCASSSDRPDQPQHFGDGTRLSIL.

V usage is TRBV2 and J usage is TRBJ1-6; D call uncertain. CDR1 SNHLY and CDR2 FYNNEI come from the germline V gene. The CDR3 is made up of 14 amino acids. Trimming took 6 bases from V and 10 from J, leaving 16 bases between them. The CDR3 bases are TGTGCCAGCAGCGCCCGGGAGGGTAGCTCACCCCTCCACTTT. Amino acids: CASSAREGSSPLHF.

CDR3 sequence (DNA): TGCGCCAGCCAGGAGGGAAACAAAAACATTCAGTACTTC. Its protein product is CASQEGNKNIQYF. The J gene is TRBJ2-4, the V gene TRBV5-1; possibly TRBD2 for D (6 bases). This CDR3 spans 13 amino acids. CDR1 and CDR2 from the germline V gene are SGHRS and YFSETQ. Trimming shortened V by 7 bases and J by 3 bases, and 11 bases separated the two germline ends.

The V and J genes are TRBV10-3 and TRBJ1-3; 12 nucleotides match TRBD1. V dropped 0 bases and J dropped 3; count of bases not matched to a gene: 6. The CDR3 extends over 18 amino acids. The germline CDR1 and CDR2 sequences are ENHRY and SYGVKD. CDR3 protein: CAISESTGQGASGNTIYF. The CDR3 DNA sequence: TGTGCCATCAGTGAGTCGACGGGACAGGGGGCCAGTGGAAACACCATATATTTT.

This rearrangement joins TRBV5-4 to TRBJ1-1; a weak D match, TRBD1 (5 bases). CDR3 length: 13 amino acids. Trimming took 4 bases from V and 0 from J, leaving 7 bases between them. CDR1 is SGHNT and CDR2 is YYREEE in the germline V gene (reference sequence). The CDR3 here is CASSGGVNTEAFF. CDR3 DNA sequence: TGTGCCAGCAGCGGGGGGGTGAACACTGAAGCTTTCTTT.

This chain joins TRBV25-1 and TRBJ2-2; TRBD2 agrees at 7 bases. The V gene's germline CDR1 is MGHDK and CDR2 SYGVNS. The CDR3 covers 15 residues. V was pared by 7 bases and J by 0 bases, with 5 bases of the junction left unmatched. The CDR3 spells CASMERGPNTGELFF. CDR3 in DNA: TGTGCCAGCATGGAGCGGGGCCCGAACACCGGGGAGCTGTTTTTT.

The rearrangement joins TRBV4-3 to TRBJ2-3, with D perhaps assigned TRBD1 or TRBD2 (6 bases each). Germline CDR1 reads LGHNA; CDR2 reads YSLEER. V shed 4 bases and J shed 6 bases, with 11 bases lying between them. The CDR3 is made up of 13 amino acids. This CDR3 reads CASSREGGDTQYF. The DNA for the CDR3 is TGCGCCAGCAGCCGCGAAGGGGGGGATACGCAGTATTTT.

This clone has just a few counts. The genes are TRBV5-6 and TRBJ2-1; D tentatively reads TRBD1 or TRBD2 (6 bases each). The CDR3 is made up of 15 amino acids. Germline V gene data show CDR1 as SGHDT and CDR2 as YYEEEE. Trimming removed 1 base from V and 7 bases from J, with 15 bases in between. The CDR3 is CASSLPGGTGNEQFF. For the CDR3, the DNA is TGTGCCAGCAGCTTGCCCGGGGGCACGGGGAATGAGCAGTTCTTC.

V usage is TRBV29-1 and J usage is TRBJ2-5, with 7 positions matching TRBD2. The CDR3 is made up of 14 amino acids. V was clipped by 3 bases and J by 4 bases; unmatched bases: 8. The germline V gene has CDR1 SQVTM and CDR2 ANQGSEA. CDR3 in amino acids: CSVDSAGHGETQYF. CDR3 bases: TGCAGCGTTGACTCAGCGGGGCATGGAGAGACCCAGTACTTC. Filled out from reference TRBV29-1 and TRBJ2-5, the complete variable domain reads SAVISQKPSRDICQRGTSLTIQCQVDSQVTMMFWYRQQPGQSLTLIATANQGSEATYESGFVIDKFPISRPNLTFSTLTVSNMSPEDSSIYLCSVDSAGHGETQYFGPGTRLLVL.

To note about this clone: At one boundary the junction diverges from the germline segment, which might be a read error. The rearrangement joins TRBV19 to TRBJ1-2; the D gene is possibly TRBD1 (5 bases). The CDR3 has 16 residues. CDR1 is LNHDA, CDR2 SQIVND, per germline (reference sequence). The DNA for the CDR3 is TGTGCCAGTAGTGACACCCGACAGATTCATAACTATGACTACACCTTC. This translates into CASSDTRQIHNYDYTF.

The chain recombines TRBV25-1 with TRBJ1-2; no definite D call. The CDR3 has 11 residues. Germline CDR1 reads MGHDK; CDR2 reads SYGVNS. Trimming removed 0 bases at V and 13 bases at J, with 9 bases between. CDR3: CASSEYPSFTF. CDR3 sequence (DNA): TGTGCCAGCAGTGAATATCCTTCCTTCACCTTC.

The genes are TRBV11-2 and TRBJ1-2; maybe TRBD1 (6 bases). This CDR3 contains 15 residues. The V gene's germline CDR1 is SGHAT and CDR2 FQNNGV. Trimming pared 2 bases from V and 5 bases from J, leaving 15 bases between. Written as DNA, the CDR3 is TGTGCCAGCAGCTTAAGAGGGGGGAATCCATATGGCTACACCTTC. This sequence encodes CASSLRGGNPYGYTF.

The V gene is TRBV5-6, the J gene TRBJ1-2; a weak D match, TRBD1 (5 bases). CDR3 length equals 14 residues. V was clipped by 0 bases and J by 8 bases, with 14 bases between them. The germline gives CDR1 SGHDT, CDR2 YYEEEE. The CDR3 loop reads CASSLGGILGGYTF. CDR3 DNA: TGTGCCAGCAGCTTGGGGGGGATTCTTGGAGGCTACACCTTC.

A few counts support this clone. The chain is built from TRBV19 and TRBJ1-4; possible D gene TRBD1, 6 bases. CDR3 length: 15 residues. Germline loops: CDR1 LNHDA, CDR2 SQIVND (reference sequence). The germline V and J ends were trimmed by 7 bases and 6 bases, with 18 bases remaining between them. The CDR3 region is CASTSIQGTYEKLFF. The CDR3 DNA reads TGTGCCAGTACCTCAATACAGGGAACATATGAAAAACTGTTTTTT.

The chain joins TRBV10-1 to TRBJ2-3; possible D gene TRBD1, 5 bases. The CDR3 has 15 residues. Trimming took off 2 bases at V and 4 bases at J, with 13 bases between the two ends. CDR1 and CDR2 (germline): WNHNN, SYGVQD (reference sequence). The CDR3 DNA reads TGCGCCAGCAGTGAGGCAGGGCCCAGCGCAGATACGCAGTATTTT. This translates into CASSEAGPSADTQYF.

The V call is TRBV4-1, the J call TRBJ1-4, with no clear D. With 3 bases removed from V and 7 bases from J, the gap between germline ends came to 15 bases. The CDR3 is made up of 15 amino acids. CDR1 and CDR2 from the germline V gene are MGHRA and YSYEKL. The CDR3 region has the DNA TGCGCCAGCAGCCATGAATACGTGTATGGTGAAAAACTGTTTTTT. Residues: CASSHEYVYGEKLFF.